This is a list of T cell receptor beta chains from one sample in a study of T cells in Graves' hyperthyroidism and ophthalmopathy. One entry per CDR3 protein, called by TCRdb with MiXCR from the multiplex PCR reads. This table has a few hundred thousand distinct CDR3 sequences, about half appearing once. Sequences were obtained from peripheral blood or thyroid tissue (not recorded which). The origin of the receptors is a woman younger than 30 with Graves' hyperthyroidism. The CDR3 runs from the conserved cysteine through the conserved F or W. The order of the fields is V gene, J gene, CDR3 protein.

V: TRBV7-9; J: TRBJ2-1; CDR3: CASSPYNEQFF
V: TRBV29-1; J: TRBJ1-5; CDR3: CSVETDRDQPRHF
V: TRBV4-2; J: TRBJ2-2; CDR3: CASSQARGSSDLTGELFF
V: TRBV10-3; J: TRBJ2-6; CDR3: CAISDPGDNVLTF
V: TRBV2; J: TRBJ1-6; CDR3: CACSARVPGVNSPLHF
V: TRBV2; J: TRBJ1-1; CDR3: CASSPGTGLQVQAFF
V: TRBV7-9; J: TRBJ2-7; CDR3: CASSFDRNAYEQYF
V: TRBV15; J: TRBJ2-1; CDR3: CATSGGGSSYNEQFF
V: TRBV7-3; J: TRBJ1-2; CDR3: CASTPQGAVGGYGYTF
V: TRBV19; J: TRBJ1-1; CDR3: CASGPGGF
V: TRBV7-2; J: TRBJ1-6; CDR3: CASSLVDERSPLHF
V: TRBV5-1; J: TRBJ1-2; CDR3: CASSRAQGDTF
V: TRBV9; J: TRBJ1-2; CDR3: CASSVGSYTF
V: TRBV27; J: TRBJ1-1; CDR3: CASNEGVNTEAFF
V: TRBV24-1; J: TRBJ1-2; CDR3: CATSDASGRGYTF
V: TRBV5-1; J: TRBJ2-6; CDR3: CASSLVEASGANVLTF
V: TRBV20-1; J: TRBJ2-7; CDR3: CSATGQSSYEPYF
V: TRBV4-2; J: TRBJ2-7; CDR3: CASSTGGNTYEQYF
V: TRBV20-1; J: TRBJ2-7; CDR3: CSATGTGDHEQYF
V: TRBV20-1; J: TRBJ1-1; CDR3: CSASLPRDTEAFF
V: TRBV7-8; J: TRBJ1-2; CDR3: CASSLTGDYYGYTF
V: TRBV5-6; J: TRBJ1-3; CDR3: CASSLFDPSGNTIYF
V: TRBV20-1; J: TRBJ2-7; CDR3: CSASNPSSYEQYF
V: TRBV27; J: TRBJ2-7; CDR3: CASSFFGNYEQYF
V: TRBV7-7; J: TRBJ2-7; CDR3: CASSLGLAGVDEQYF
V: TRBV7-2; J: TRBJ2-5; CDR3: CASSLTGSRQETQYF
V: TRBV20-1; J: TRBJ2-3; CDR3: CSAQKTTDTQYF
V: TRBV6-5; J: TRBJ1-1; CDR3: CASSYDYRGENTEAFF
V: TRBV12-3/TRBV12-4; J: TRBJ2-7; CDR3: CASSPPFGRDEQYF
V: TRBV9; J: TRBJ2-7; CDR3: CASSVGSSGSNEQYF
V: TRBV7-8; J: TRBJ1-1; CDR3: CASRSPGQQNTEAFF
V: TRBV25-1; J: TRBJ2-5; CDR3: CASSEWGASGQETQYF
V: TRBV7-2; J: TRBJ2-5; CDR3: CASSLTSGGAETQYF
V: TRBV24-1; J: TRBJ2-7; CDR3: CATSDLETGLNEQYF
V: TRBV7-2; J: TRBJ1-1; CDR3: CASSLFWQNTEAFF
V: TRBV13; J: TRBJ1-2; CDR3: CASSTKTHPYGYTF
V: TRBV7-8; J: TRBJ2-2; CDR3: CASSTSSYSQAAGELFF
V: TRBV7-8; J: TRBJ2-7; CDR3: CASSLMMADPSGQYF
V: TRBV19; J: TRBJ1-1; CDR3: CASTLTENTEAFF
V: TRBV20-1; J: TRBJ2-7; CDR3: CSARSTSGAYEQYF
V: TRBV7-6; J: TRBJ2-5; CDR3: CASSLFQGQETQYF
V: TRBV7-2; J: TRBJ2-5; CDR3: CASSLAFGRNGEETQYF
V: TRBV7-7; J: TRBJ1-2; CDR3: CASSRSPSGDYGYTF
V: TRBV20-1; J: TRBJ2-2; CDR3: CSALRTETGELFF
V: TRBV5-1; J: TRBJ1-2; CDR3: CASSYGANYGYTF
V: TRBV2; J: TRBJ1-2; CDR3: CASRLLESQGGYGYTF
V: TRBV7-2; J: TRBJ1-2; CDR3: CASSPQTTGYGYTF
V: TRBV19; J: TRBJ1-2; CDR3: CATQNLGDGYGYTF
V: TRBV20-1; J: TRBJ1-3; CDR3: CSASRGTSSGNTIYF
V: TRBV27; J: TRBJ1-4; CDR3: CASSFSVNEKLFF
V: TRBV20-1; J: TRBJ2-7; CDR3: CSASRGQGYEQYF